This is a list of T cell receptor beta chains from one sample in a study of CD8 T cells in Susac syndrome. Each CDR3 protein gets one entry after TCRdb re-called the immunoSEQ multiplex PCR reads with MiXCR. The sample yields about 80,000 distinct CDR3 sequences, approximately 94% seen once. The sequenced material came from CD8+ T cells from PBMCs. These receptors all stem from a human donor in good health. Both conserved end residues are part of each CDR3. A D gene is named only where the DNA matches it firmly. For some rows the clone size is stated as once, few or many, or as a class when expanded; others skip it.

D	V	J	size	CDR3	DNA
-	TRBV9	TRBJ1-2	-	CASSPNSLGDFNGYTF	TGTGCCAGCAGCCCCAACAGTTTAGGAGATTTTAATGGCTACACCTTC
TRBD1	TRBV19	TRBJ1-1	-	CASSPHRGKTEAFF	TGTGCCAGTAGTCCGCACAGGGGGAAGACTGAAGCTTTCTTT
TRBD2	TRBV20-1	TRBJ2-1	-	CSALRLAGGNNEQFF	TGCAGTGCACTGAGACTAGCGGGAGGAAACAATGAGCAGTTCTTC
-	TRBV20-1	TRBJ2-1	-	CSARVVSYNEQFF	TGCAGTGCTAGAGTGGTGTCCTACAATGAGCAGTTCTTC
TRBD1	TRBV6-2/TRBV6-3	TRBJ1-2	-	CASSYATTGQARYGYTF	TGTGCCAGCAGTTACGCTACGACGGGACAGGCAAGATATGGCTACACCTTC
TRBD2	TRBV2	TRBJ2-6	-	CASSEESSGYSGANVLTF	TGTGCCAGCAGTGAAGAGTCTAGCGGCTACTCTGGGGCCAACGTCCTGACTTTC
TRBD1	TRBV6-1	TRBJ1-5	few	CASSPRTGGNQPQHF	TGTGCCAGCAGTCCCCGGACAGGGGGCAATCAGCCCCAGCATTTT
-	TRBV7-9	TRBJ2-3	-	CASSFSESTDTQYF	TGTGCCAGCAGCTTCTCCGAGAGCACAGATACGCAGTATTTT
-	TRBV7-6	TRBJ1-2	-	CASSQTVGGSGYTF	TGTGCCAGCAGCCAGACCGTGGGGGGCTCTGGCTACACCTTC
-	TRBV6-5	TRBJ1-6	-	CASSYADRLHNSPLHF	TGTGCCAGCAGTTACGCGGACAGACTCCATAATTCACCCCTCCACTTT
-	TRBV7-9	TRBJ1-5	-	CASERPGQPQHF	TGTGCCAGCGAGCGGCCCGGTCAGCCCCAGCATTTT
-	TRBV27	TRBJ2-3	-	CASSLGGTADTQYF	TGTGCCAGCAGTTTAGGCGGGACCGCAGATACGCAGTATTTT
TRBD1	TRBV29-1	TRBJ1-1	-	CSVDRGLNTEAFF	TGCAGCGTTGACAGGGGGCTGAACACTGAAGCTTTCTTT
-	TRBV6-5	TRBJ2-3	-	CASRTRSWESQYF	TGTGCCAGCAGGACTAGGTCGTGGGAATCGCAGTATTTT
TRBD2	TRBV9	TRBJ2-3	-	CASSVGQRGADTQYF	TGTGCCAGCAGCGTAGGTCAGCGGGGAGCAGATACGCAGTATTTT
-	TRBV5-1	TRBJ2-7	-	CASSQQHFKYEQYF	TGCGCCAGCAGCCAACAGCACTTTAAGTACGAGCAGTACTTC
-	TRBV20-1	TRBJ2-1	-	CSARPYSYNEQFF	TGCAGTGCTAGGCCCTACAGCTACAATGAGCAGTTCTTC
-	TRBV27	TRBJ2-2	few	CASSPGGELFF	TGTGCCAGCAGTCCGGGGGGGGAGCTGTTTTTT
TRBD1	TRBV4-3	TRBJ1-1	-	CASSQRGQLNTEAFF	TGCGCCAGCAGCCAGAGGGGACAGCTGAACACTGAAGCTTTCTTT
TRBD1	TRBV14	TRBJ1-2	-	CASSPTTGTMYGYTF	TGTGCCAGCAGCCCTACGACAGGGACGATGTATGGCTACACCTTC